The 19 T cell receptor beta chains listed next were all sequenced from one sample in a study of CD8 T cells in ankylosing spondylitis. General study findings and limits: Seemingly distinctive of ankylosing spondylitis blood was a TCR beta motif formed by eight highly homologous variants.

One entry per CDR3 protein results from TCRdb running MiXCR on the 5' RACE reads. The data contain about 460,000 distinct CDR3 sequences, 5.3% of them singletons. The antigens these receptors bind are not known. The specimen sequenced was blood, either unsorted or a sorted T cell fraction (not recorded which). These receptors were taken from a male donor with ankylosing spondylitis.

This clonotype was observed at least ten times. The genes are TRBV7-2 and TRBJ2-7; D may correspond to TRBD1 or TRBD2 (6 bases each). This CDR3 has 15 amino acids. Germline CDR1 and CDR2: SGHTA and FQGNSA. Trimming stripped 1 base from V and 6 bases from J, with 16 bases between. This CDR3 is CASSLVAGDLFEQYF. CDR3 nucleotide sequence: TGTGCCAGCAGCTTAGTTGCAGGGGACTTATTCGAGCAGTACTTC.

This clonotype was detected many times. The V gene is TRBV5-5, the J gene TRBJ2-2, with D perhaps TRBD1 (6 bases). This CDR3 is 16 amino acids long. The V gene lost 4 bases and the J gene lost 0 bases, with 13 bases spanning the gap. CDR1 is SGHKS, CDR2 YYEKEE, per germline (reference sequence). The CDR3 DNA follows: TGTGCCAGCAGCCCCCGACAGGCCTCGAACACCGGGGAGCTGTTTTTT. Its protein is CASSPRQASNTGELFF.

This clonotype came up many times. Here the CDR3 DNA reads TGTGCCAGCAGCTTAGGGGGTAGCGATTCACCCCTCCACTTT. This gives the protein CASSLGGSDSPLHF. This sequence joins TRBV7-6 and TRBJ1-6; no firm D call. The ends were cut back, 1 base at V and 8 bases at J, with 9 bases in the middle. CDR1 and CDR2 from the germline V gene are SGHVS and FNYEAQ. The CDR3 loop spans 14 amino acids. Filled out from reference TRBV7-6 and TRBJ1-6, the complete variable domain reads GAGVSQSPRYKVTKRGQDVALRCDPISGHVSLYWYRQALGQGPEFLTYFNYEAQQDKSGLPNDRFSAERPEGSISTLTIQRTEQRDSAMYRCASSLGGSDSPLHFGNGTRLTVT.

This clonotype was observed a few times. V and J are TRBV24-1 and TRBJ2-5; 8 bases line up with TRBD1. This CDR3 comprises 18 residues. V lost 4 bases, J lost 5 bases, and 17 bases stayed unmatched. Germline CDR1 is KGHDR and CDR2 is SFDVKD. The CDR3 loop reads CATSDPRGRTGLSETQYF. The CDR3, as DNA: TGTGCCACCAGTGACCCCCGCGGTCGGACAGGGCTTTCGGAGACCCAGTACTTC.

This clonotype was detected only once. It may be a read error: a sequence one base away is much more abundant. The chain joins TRBV5-4 to TRBJ2-2; 9 positions agree with TRBD2. V dropped 3 bases and J dropped 5; count of bases not matched to a gene: 8. Germline loops: CDR1 SGHNT, CDR2 YYREEE (reference sequence). The CDR3 totals 16 residues. The DNA of the CDR3 is TGTGCCAGCAGCTCGATAGCGGGAGCCTCGACCGGGGAGCTGTTTTTT. It yields the protein CASSSIAGASTGELFF.

In this sample, this clonotype turned up many times. The chain carries TRBV3-1 and TRBJ2-7; D ambiguous. This CDR3 spans 14 amino acids. Trimming took 1 base from V and 3 from J, leaving 10 bases between them. Germline CDR1 is LGHDT and CDR2 is YNNKEL (reference sequence). The CDR3 reads CASSQALDDYEQYF. CDR3 nucleotide sequence: TGTGCCAGCAGCCAAGCGTTGGACGACTACGAGCAGTACTTC.

The sample holds a few counts of this clonotype. This rearrangement joins TRBV7-2 to TRBJ2-5, with D unclear. In germline, CDR1 is SGHTA, CDR2 FQGNSA. V lost 0 bases and J lost 7, with 15 bases in between. This CDR3 spans 15 amino acids. CDR3 nucleotides: TGTGCCAGCAGCTTAGCCCTCACGGACCACCGGACCCAGTACTTC. Translating it yields CASSLALTDHRTQYF.

The chain combines TRBV20-1 with TRBJ2-7; 8 bases match TRBD2. With 2 bases clipped from V and 5 bases from J, the junction kept 17 bases outside the gene matches. The CDR3 extends over 17 amino acids. Looked up from germline, CDR1 is DFQATT and CDR2 is SNEGSKA (reference sequence). The CDR3 DNA is TGCAGTGCTAGATTCACCTCGAGCGGGAGCTATCGTCACGAGCAGTACTTC. Protein: CSARFTSSGSYRHEQYF.

J is TRBJ2-3 and V is TRBV15, with 10 bases aligning to TRBD2. With V trimmed by 0 bases and J by 0 bases, 6 bases remained unmatched. This CDR3 has 18 amino acids. Germline values: CDR1 LNHNV, CDR2 YYDKDF (reference sequence). The CDR3 spells CATSRDPSGRGSTDTQYF. For the CDR3, the DNA is TGTGCCACCAGCAGAGACCCTAGCGGGAGAGGAAGCACAGATACGCAGTATTTT.

The chain carries TRBV14 and TRBJ2-3, with D perhaps matching TRBD1 or TRBD2 (5 bases each). In germline, CDR1 is SGHDN, CDR2 FVKESK. This CDR3 contains 17 residues. Trimming left V 0 bases short and J 1 base short, with 14 bases between. The CDR3, as DNA: TGTGCCAGCAGCCAAGATCGGGCGGGCAGGGGCACAGATACGCAGTATTTT. This encodes CASSQDRAGRGTDTQYF.

This clonotype has at least ten counts. The V and J genes are TRBV11-2 and TRBJ2-5; tentative D call: TRBD2 (6 bases). The CDR3 length is 16 residues. V lost 8 bases and J 4 bases, leaving 23 bases between the germline ends. Per germline, CDR1 SGHAT and CDR2 FQNNGV. The CDR3 DNA follows: TGTGCCAGCCGGTTATCGACCGCGTTGGGAGGAGAGACCCAGTACTTC. The encoded protein is CASRLSTALGGETQYF.

The chain links TRBV2 to TRBJ1-1; the D is unclear. Germline V gene data show CDR1 as SNHLY and CDR2 as FYNNEI. V was clipped by 7 bases and J by 0 bases, with 3 bases between them. The CDR3 is 11 residues long. This chain's CDR3 is CASMVNTEAFF. CDR3 nucleotides: TGTGCCAGCATGGTGAACACTGAAGCTTTCTTT.

This clonotype showed up many times. This sequence joins TRBV29-1 and TRBJ2-7, with D tentatively TRBD1 (6 bases). With 8 bases removed from V and 3 bases from J, the gap between germline ends came to 14 bases. CDR3 length: 12 amino acids. The germline gives CDR1 SQVTM, CDR2 ANQGSEA. This CDR3 is CSRIHRDYEQYF. CDR3 DNA: TGCAGCCGGATACACAGGGACTACGAGCAGTACTTC.

Many counts were recorded for this clonotype. The genes are TRBV27 and TRBJ1-5, with a weak D call TRBD1 (6 bases). The length of the CDR3 is 20 residues. V was shortened by 3 bases and J by 0 bases, with 24 bases between the two germline ends. Germline assignment: CDR1 MNHEY and CDR2 SMNVEV (reference sequence). CDR3 DNA: TGTGCCAGCAGTTTGCGATGGGCGGGGGGCGCGGGTTATAGCAATCAGCCCCAGCATTTT. Translation gives CASSLRWAGGAGYSNQPQHF.

This clonotype was picked up many times. This chain uses TRBV5-1 with TRBJ2-7, with D perhaps matching TRBD2 (6 bases). CDR1 and CDR2 (germline): SGHRS, YFSETQ. CDR3 length: 14 amino acids. V shed 6 bases and J shed 2 bases, with 15 bases lying between them. The CDR3 DNA reads TGCGCCAGCAAGTGGAGGGCGGACACCTACGAGCAGTACTTC. It is translated as CASKWRADTYEQYF. Full variable domain (remainder filled in from reference TRBV5-1 and TRBJ2-7): KAGVTQTPRYLIKTRGQQVTLSCSPISGHRSVSWYQQTPGQGLQFLFEYFSETQRNKGNFPGRFSGRQFSNSRSEMNVSTLELGDSALYLCASKWRADTYEQYFGPGTRLTVT.

This clonotype was counted ten times or more. The CDR3 nucleotides are TGCGCCAGCAGCTTTCGGCAAATCCAAGAGACCCAGTACTTC. Translation: CASSFRQIQETQYF. The chain has TRBV5-1 and TRBJ2-5, with D hard to call. Germline V gene lookup returns CDR1 SGHRS and CDR2 YFSETQ. V lost 2 bases to trimming and J lost 1 base, with 9 bases between them. The CDR3 length is 14 residues.

This clonotype occurred many times. CDR3 sequence reads: CASSLWASGMDGELFF. The CDR3 region has the DNA TGTGCCAGCAGTTTATGGGCTAGCGGGATGGACGGGGAGCTGTTTTTT. The chain recombines TRBV27 with TRBJ2-2; 9 positions match TRBD2. This CDR3 has 16 amino acids. Unmatched junction bases numbered 7, after V lost 1 base and J lost 7 bases. Germline assignment: CDR1 MNHEY and CDR2 SMNVEV (reference sequence).

V usage is TRBV20-1 and J usage is TRBJ2-7, with 11 bases aligning to TRBD2. The CDR3 is 15 residues long. The germline gives CDR1 DFQATT, CDR2 SNEGSKA (reference sequence). The V gene end was trimmed by 5 bases and the J gene end by 0 bases; junction bases not matched to a gene: 6. The CDR3 protein is CSAFQLAGVSYEQYF. DNA of the CDR3: TGCAGTGCTTTCCAACTAGCGGGAGTCTCCTACGAGCAGTACTTC.

The sample holds many counts of this clonotype. The rearrangement links TRBV20-1 to TRBJ2-3; D perhaps matches TRBD1 (6 bases). Per germline, CDR1 DFQATT and CDR2 SNEGSKA (reference sequence). Trimming took off 3 bases at V and 4 bases at J, with 14 bases between the two ends. The CDR3 extends over 14 amino acids. The CDR3 is CSARSGAVADTQYF. Written as DNA, the CDR3 is TGCAGTGCTAGGTCAGGGGCTGTGGCAGATACGCAGTATTTT.